What follows are 21 T cell receptor beta chains derived from one specimen sequenced in a study of blood T cell repertoires in COVID-19. The method was immunoSEQ multiplex PCR; TCRdb's version includes in-frame clones alone and lacks a portion of them. The table has roughly 90,000 clones, approximately 83% seen once. Sequencing was performed on peripheral blood. These receptors were collected from a woman older than 75 with active or convalescent COVID-19.

J is TRBJ2-1 and V is TRBV9, with 7 bases that match TRBD2. This CDR3 contains 14 residues. Germline CDR1 reads SGDLS; CDR2 reads YYNGEE. The V gene end was trimmed by 0 bases and the J gene end by 10 bases; junction bases not matched to a gene: 7. CDR3 residues: CASSVAPSGGEQFF. Written as DNA, the CDR3 is TGTGCCAGCAGCGTAGCGCCTAGCGGTGGGGAGCAGTTCTTC.

This chain connects TRBV5-1 to TRBJ2-2; tentatively, D is TRBD2 (6 bases). Between the trimmed V and J ends, which lost 1 base and 5 bases, there was a span of 12 bases. Germline CDR1 reads SGHRS; CDR2 reads YFSETQ. This CDR3 region has 15 residues. The CDR3 here is CASSLLASETGELFF. In DNA form, the CDR3 reads TGCGCCAGCAGCTTGTTAGCTAGCGAGACCGGGGAGCTGTTTTTT.

The rearrangement joins TRBV30 to TRBJ1-2; 9 bases agree with TRBD1. The V gene end was trimmed by 7 bases and the J gene end by 5 bases; junction bases not matched to a gene: 8. CDR1 and CDR2 (germline): GTSNPN, SVGIG (reference sequence). The CDR3 contains 13 residues. CDR3 amino acids: CASPDRGFYGYTF. As DNA, the CDR3 is TGTGCCTCACCGGACAGGGGATTTTATGGCTACACCTTC.

This sequence joins TRBV4-1 and TRBJ2-3; TRBD2 agrees at 9 bases. The CDR3 runs to 15 residues. Looked up from germline, CDR1 is MGHRA and CDR2 is YSYEKL. The junction had 5 bases not matched to a gene; V was cut back by 2 bases and J by 5 bases. The CDR3 spells CASSQPAGGVDTQYF. In DNA, the CDR3 is TGCGCCAGCAGCCAACCAGCGGGGGGCGTAGATACGCAGTATTTT.

The chain employs TRBV18 and TRBJ2-2, with TRBD1 matching over 10 bases. V shed 4 bases and J 0 bases; nucleotides not matched to a gene: 11. The germline gives CDR1 KGHSH, CDR2 LQKENI. The CDR3 contains 19 residues. The DNA for the CDR3 is TGTGCCAGCTCACTGTTTTTCTCCGGGACAGGGGCGAACACCGGGGAGCTGTTTTTT. This encodes CASSLFFSGTGANTGELFF.

V and J are TRBV24-1 and TRBJ2-2; 8 bases fit TRBD2. V trimming: 4 bases; J trimming: 4 bases; junction bases outside the gene matches: 13. CDR3 length: 18 residues. Germline lookup yields CDR1 KGHDR and CDR2 SFDVKD. In nucleotides, the CDR3 is TGTGCCACCAGTGACACCGGGACGGGCCGGGAGGGCACCGGGGAGCTGTTTTTT. Encoded protein: CATSDTGTGREGTGELFF.

The chain links TRBV21-1 to TRBJ1-3; the table calls TRBD1, which could not be checked here. TRBV21-1 is recorded as a pseudogene. This CDR3 comprises 21 residues. CDR3 nucleotide sequence: TGTGCCAGCAGCAAAGGGTATGTATTATTCGGACAGGCATTCTCTGGAAACACCATATATTTT. Translated: CASSKGYVLFGQAFSGNTIYF.

The CDR3 reads CARIKSQGYQGHQPQHF. Written as DNA, the CDR3 is TGTGCCAGGATTAAATCACAGGGATACCAAGGTCATCAGCCCCAGCATTTT. The chain couples TRBV28 to TRBJ1-5, with D maybe TRBD1 (6 bases). The V and J ends lost 9 bases and 5 bases respectively, with 26 bases between them. Germline V gene sequence: CDR1 MDHEN, CDR2 SYDVKM. This CDR3 is built from 17 residues.

The rearrangement links TRBV24-1 to TRBJ1-2, with D possibly TRBD1 on 5 matching bases. Trimming removed 4 bases from V and 7 bases from J, with 15 bases in between. The CDR3 consists of 14 residues. Germline V gene lookup returns CDR1 KGHDR and CDR2 SFDVKD. The CDR3 sequence: CATSDNRQIRGYTF. As DNA, the CDR3 is TGTGCCACCAGTGACAATAGACAGATTCGTGGCTACACCTTC.

The chain has TRBV15 and TRBJ2-1, with 9 bases identical to TRBD2. J was trimmed by 3 bases and V by 5 bases; bases with no gene match: 8. The CDR3 length is 16 residues. Germline assignment: CDR1 LNHNV and CDR2 YYDKDF (reference sequence). CDR3: CATSSLGTSYYNEQFF. The CDR3 DNA follows: TGTGCCACCAGCTCGTTGGGGACTAGCTACTACAATGAGCAGTTCTTC.

The chain combines TRBV19 with TRBJ2-5; the match to TRBD1 covers 9 bases. The CDR3 contains 17 residues. V was pared by 3 bases and J by 8 bases, with 16 bases of the junction left unmatched. Germline assignment: CDR1 LNHDA and CDR2 SQIVND (reference sequence). The CDR3: CASSMDLRTGVAETQYF. The CDR3, as DNA: TGTGCCAGTAGTATGGATCTTCGGACAGGGGTTGCGGAAACCCAGTACTTC. Based on the CDR3 plus reference TRBV19 and TRBJ2-5, the full variable domain is DGGITQSPKYLFRKEGQNVTLSCEQNLNHDAMYWYRQDPGQGLRLIYYSQIVNDFQKGDIAEGYSVSREKKESFPLTVTSAQKNPTAFYLCASSMDLRTGVAETQYFGPGTRLLVL.

This rearrangement joins TRBV28 to TRBJ1-2; D gene ambiguous. The V gene's germline CDR1 is MDHEN and CDR2 SYDVKM. The CDR3 totals 13 residues. V lost 2 bases and J 8 bases, leaving 12 bases between the germline ends. CDR3 region: CASSLVGSGGYTF. The CDR3 bases are TGTGCCAGCAGTTTAGTTGGGAGTGGGGGCTACACCTTC.

V usage is TRBV9 and J usage is TRBJ1-2; D is possibly TRBD1 (5 bases). Germline values: CDR1 SGDLS, CDR2 YYNGEE. V shed 0 bases and J shed 4 bases, with 13 bases lying between them. The CDR3 is made up of 15 amino acids. The chain's CDR3 is CASSVGGDSFYGYTF. The CDR3 DNA follows: TGTGCCAGCAGCGTAGGGGGGGACTCCTTCTATGGCTACACCTTC. Full variable domain (missing parts from reference TRBV9 and TRBJ1-2): DSGVTQTPKHLITATGQRVTLRCSPRSGDLSVYWYQQSLDQGLQFLIQYYNGEERAKGNILERFSAQQFPDLHSELNLSSLELGDSALYFCASSVGGDSFYGYTFGSGTRLTVV.

This chain joins TRBV7-2 and TRBJ2-1; 10 positions match TRBD1. Germline V gene lookup returns CDR1 SGHTA and CDR2 FQGNSA. V trimming: 4 bases; J trimming: 8 bases; junction bases outside the gene matches: 11. CDR3 length: 16 residues. The CDR3 sequence is CASSWTGTGVGHEQFF. CDR3 DNA: TGTGCCAGCAGCTGGACCGGGACAGGGGTTGGGCATGAGCAGTTCTTC.

The chain joins TRBV28 to TRBJ1-1; weak D call: TRBD1 (6 bases). The CDR3 runs to 15 residues. CDR1 and CDR2 from the germline V gene are MDHEN and SYDVKM. V dropped 2 bases and J dropped 6 bases, with 16 bases sitting between them. In nucleotides, the CDR3 is TGTGCCAGCAGTTTAGGGGGCGGACAAGGGCCTGAAGCTTTCTTT. It codes for CASSLGGGQGPEAFF.

The rearrangement uses TRBV6-2 or TRBV6-3 and TRBJ1-6, with TRBD1 matching over 7 bases. CDR1 and CDR2 (germline): MNHEY, SVGEGT. This CDR3 contains 17 residues. The J segment lost 6 bases and the V segment lost 6 bases, leaving 14 bases of the junction unmatched. CDR3 DNA: TGTGCCAGCAGCTCTTCTTTGCCGGGACAGAGTAATTCACCCCTCCACTTT. This encodes CASSSSLPGQSNSPLHF.

This clone was observed once. This rearrangement joins TRBV5-1 to TRBJ2-5; D gene unclear. The CDR3 loop spans 15 amino acids. V lost 0 bases, J lost 4 bases, and 13 bases lay in between. Germline lookup yields CDR1 SGHRS and CDR2 YFSETQ. CDR3 sequence reads: CASSLGVGLVETQYF. The CDR3 DNA is TGCGCCAGCAGCTTGGGGGTGGGCCTGGTAGAGACCCAGTACTTC.

This chain connects TRBV19 to TRBJ2-1; weak D call: TRBD2 (5 bases). The CDR3 has 15 residues. V gave up 10 bases and J gave up 4 bases, with 20 bases separating them. The germline V gene encodes CDR1 LNHDA and CDR2 SQIVND (reference sequence). CDR3 nucleotide sequence: TGTGCCACCATAGGCCCGAGACTATTGTACAATGAGCAGTTCTTC. Its protein product is CATIGPRLLYNEQFF.

This clone was observed a single time. The chain combines TRBV25-1 with TRBJ1-1; perhaps TRBD1 as D (5 bases). Germline assignment: CDR1 MGHDK and CDR2 SYGVNS. The CDR3 totals 13 residues. Trimming shortened V by 5 bases and J by 6 bases, and 13 bases separated the two germline ends. DNA of the CDR3: TGTGCCAGCAGTTACGAGGGACTGCCTGAAGCTTTCTTT. Protein product: CASSYEGLPEAFF.

The genes are TRBV11-1 and TRBJ2-7; possible D gene TRBD1, 6 bases. Trimming cost V 1 base and J 4 bases, with 11 bases left between them. The CDR3 has 14 residues. Germline V gene lookup returns CDR1 SGHAT and CDR2 FQDESV (reference sequence). CDR3 region: CASSLGTVDYEQYF. For the CDR3, the DNA is TGTGCCAGCAGCTTAGGGACAGTGGATTACGAGCAGTACTTC.

This clone was counted once. The chain recombines TRBV18 with TRBJ2-3; no reliable D call. The V end was cut by 5 bases, the J end by 1 base, with 7 bases between. The CDR3 is 13 amino acids. The V gene's germline CDR1 is KGHSH and CDR2 LQKENI. The CDR3 is CASSVYRTDTQYF. Written as DNA, the CDR3 is TGTGCCAGCTCAGTCTACCGCACAGATACGCAGTATTTT.